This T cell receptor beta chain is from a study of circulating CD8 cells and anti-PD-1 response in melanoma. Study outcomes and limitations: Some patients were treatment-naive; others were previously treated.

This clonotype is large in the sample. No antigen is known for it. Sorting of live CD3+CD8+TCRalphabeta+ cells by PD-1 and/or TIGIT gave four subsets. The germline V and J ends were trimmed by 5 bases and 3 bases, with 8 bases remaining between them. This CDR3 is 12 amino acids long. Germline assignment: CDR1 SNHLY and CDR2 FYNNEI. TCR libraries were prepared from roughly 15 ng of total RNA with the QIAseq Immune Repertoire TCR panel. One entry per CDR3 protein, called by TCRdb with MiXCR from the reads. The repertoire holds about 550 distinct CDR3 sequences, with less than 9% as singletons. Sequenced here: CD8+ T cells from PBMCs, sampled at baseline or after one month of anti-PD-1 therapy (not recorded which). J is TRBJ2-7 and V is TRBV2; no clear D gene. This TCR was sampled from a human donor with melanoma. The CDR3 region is CASSSLDYEQYF. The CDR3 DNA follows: TGTGCCAGCAGTTCCCTCGACTACGAGCAGTACTTC.